Here is one T cell receptor (beta chain) with its context. PCR was performed using 60 Vbeta and 13 Jbeta primers. In the original processing: Among the unique TCR beta chains that a later analysis counted, about 81 million in all, 10 million to 13 million were shared. The repertoire was sequenced with immunoSEQ multiplex PCR; TCRdb's copy has only in-frame clones and lacks some. V, J and clone size are those of that table, while D and trimming were read from the DNA. Among 170,000 or so clones listed, 80% to 85% were seen once. CDR1 and CDR2 from the germline V gene are LNHDA and SQIVND (reference sequence). V lost 6 bases and J lost 3; bases outside the gene matches: 4. This CDR3 comprises 14 residues. This entry is derived from a study of cytomegalovirus exposure and HLA in healthy donors.

The sequencing input was PBMCs. This receptor was taken from a boy younger than 10 in good health and CMV-seronegative. The chain is built from TRBV19 and TRBJ2-5; 10 bases map to TRBD2. This chain's CDR3 is CASSLGLAEETQYF. Here the CDR3 DNA reads TGTGCCAGTAGCCTCGGACTAGCGGAAGAGACCCAGTACTTC.